This TCR beta chain was profiled in a study of CD8+ T cells in alopecia areata. Study findings and constraints: For patients receiving tofacitinib, scalp clonality and expanded CD8+ clones among the top 100 significantly decreased.

Worth noting for this clone: Its antigen is currently unknown.

Between the trimmed V and J ends, which lost 7 bases and 4 bases, there was a span of 16 bases. Germline V CDR1 and CDR2: MNHEY, SVGAGI. The CDR3 extends over 14 amino acids. TCR sequencing used cDNA made by reverse transcription of extracted RNA. TCRdb's table, derived via immunoSEQ multiplex PCR, lists solely in-frame clones and lacks some. The sample consists of roughly 190,000 clones, roughly 70% of them appearing once. Treatment meaning: oral pan-JAK inhibitor, 5-10 mg twice daily. The sample in question was CD4+ T cells sorted from blood, obtained around week 49, from a patient treated with tofacitinib. The rearrangement links TRBV6-5 to TRBJ1-2; D gene ambiguous. This receptor was identified in a human donor with alopecia areata. The CDR3 DNA follows: TGTGCCAGCACCAAGGACGGACGGAGCTATGGCTACACCTTC. It specifies CASTKDGRSYGYTF.